This T cell receptor beta chain was obtained from a study of cytomegalovirus exposure and HLA in healthy donors. Study-wide results and caveats: In a later analysis, about 17,000 TCR beta sequences were associated with HLA alleles at 0.05 false discovery rate. Later analysis suggested most CMV-associated TCR beta chains were HLA-restricted. Cytomegalovirus-associated status was assigned to 150 or so TCR beta chains. TCR beta V- and J-gene trimming, according to a later analysis, was linked to a missense DCLRE1C variant.

As regards this clone: As yet, its antigen is unknown.

Between the trimmed V and J ends, which lost 6 bases and 0 bases, there was a span of 6 bases. CDR1 and CDR2 from the germline V gene are MDHEN and SYDVKM. This CDR3 contains 14 residues. The PCR used 60 Vbeta and 13 Jbeta primers. Data came from immunoSEQ multiplex PCR; TCRdb stores just in-frame clones and leaves some out. The sample lists 85,000 to 130,000 clones; under 80% were seen once. Sequenced: PBMCs. This TCR derives from a man aged 55 to 70 in good health and CMV-seronegative. The gene calls are TRBV28 and TRBJ2-6; maybe TRBD1 (6 bases). The DNA of the CDR3 is TGTGCCAGCAGGGACAGCTCTGGGGCCAACGTCCTGACTTTC. Protein: CASRDSSGANVLTF. The full variable domain, its missing parts supplied by reference TRBV28 and TRBJ2-6, is DVKVTQSSRYLVKRTGEKVFLECVQDMDHENMFWYRQDPGLGLRLIYFSYDVKMKEKGDIPEGYSVSREKKERFSLILESASTNQTSMYLCASRDSSGANVLTFGAGSRLTVL.